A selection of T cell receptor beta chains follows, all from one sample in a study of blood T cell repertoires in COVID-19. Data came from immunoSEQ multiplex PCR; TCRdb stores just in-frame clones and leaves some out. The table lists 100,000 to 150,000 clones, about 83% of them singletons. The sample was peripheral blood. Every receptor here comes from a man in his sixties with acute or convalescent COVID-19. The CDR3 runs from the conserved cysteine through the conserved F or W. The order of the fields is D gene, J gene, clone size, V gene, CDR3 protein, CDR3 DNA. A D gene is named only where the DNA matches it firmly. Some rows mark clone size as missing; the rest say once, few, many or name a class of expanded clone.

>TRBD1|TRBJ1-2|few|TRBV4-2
CASSQPGPGQGFYGYTF
TGTGCCAGCAGCCAACCCGGACCGGGACAGGGATTTTATGGCTACACCTTC
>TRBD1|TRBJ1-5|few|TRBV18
CASSPQGASNQPQHF
TGTGCCAGCTCACCACAGGGGGCCAGCAATCAGCCCCAGCATTTT
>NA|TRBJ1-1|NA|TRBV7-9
CASSPDRAEAFF
TGTGCCAGCAGCCCCGACCGGGCTGAAGCTTTCTTT
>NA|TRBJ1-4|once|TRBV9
CASSVGWQKATNEKLFF
TGTGCCAGCAGCGTAGGGTGGCAAAAAGCAACTAATGAAAAACTGTTTTTT
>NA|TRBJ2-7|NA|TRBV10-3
CAISESARGPSYEQYF
TGTGCCATCAGTGAGTCGGCCAGGGGACCTTCCTACGAGCAGTACTTC
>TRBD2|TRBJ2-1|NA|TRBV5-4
CASSEGLALPSYNEQFF
TGTGCCAGCAGCGAGGGACTAGCCTTACCTTCCTACAATGAGCAGTTCTTC
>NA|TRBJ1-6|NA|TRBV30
CAWREPRSSYNSPLHF
TGTGCCTGGAGGGAGCCCCGGAGCTCCTATAATTCACCCCTCCACTTT
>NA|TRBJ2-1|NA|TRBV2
CASLVSGSTEQFF
TGTGCCAGCCTCGTCAGTGGGAGCACTGAGCAGTTCTTC
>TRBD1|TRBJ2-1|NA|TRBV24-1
CATSDNRGEAYNEQFF
TGTGCCACCAGTGATAACAGGGGGGAGGCCTACAATGAGCAGTTCTTC
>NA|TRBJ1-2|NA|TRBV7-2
CASSPRQIHNYGYTF
TGTGCCAGCAGCCCAAGACAAATTCATAACTATGGCTACACCTTC
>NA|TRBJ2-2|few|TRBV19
CASSPTGNTGELFF
TGTGCCAGTAGCCCGACAGGGAACACCGGGGAGCTGTTTTTT
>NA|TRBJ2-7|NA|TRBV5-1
CASSPQQGSSEQYF
TGCGCCAGCAGCCCTCAACAGGGATCGAGCGAGCAGTACTTC
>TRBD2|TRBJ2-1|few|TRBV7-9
CASSLGTRVDEQFF
TGTGCCAGCAGCCTGGGGACTAGGGTCGATGAGCAGTTCTTC
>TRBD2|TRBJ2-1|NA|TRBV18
CASSPGGGGSYNEQFF
TGTGCCAGCTCACCAGGCGGGGGGGGATCCTACAATGAGCAGTTCTTC
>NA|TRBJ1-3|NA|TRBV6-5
CASSTGNTIYF
TGTGCCAGCTCAACTGGAAACACCATATATTTT
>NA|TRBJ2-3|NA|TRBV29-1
CSVKGADTQYF
TGCAGCGTTAAGGGGGCAGATACGCAGTATTTT
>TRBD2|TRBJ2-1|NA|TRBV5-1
CASSSGTSSYNEQFF
TGCGCCAGCAGCTCCGGGACTAGCTCCTACAATGAGCAGTTCTTC
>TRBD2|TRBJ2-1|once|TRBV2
CASRNVGPTSGRAGEQFF
TGTGCCAGCAGAAACGTAGGACCAACTAGCGGGAGGGCGGGTGAGCAGTTCTTC
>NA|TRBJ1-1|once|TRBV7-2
CASSLDLGARTEAFF
TGTGCCAGCAGCTTAGATCTAGGGGCAAGGACTGAAGCTTTCTTT
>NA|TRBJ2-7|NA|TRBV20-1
CSAHGTTMQYF
TGCAGTGCCCACGGTACCACGATGCAGTACTTC
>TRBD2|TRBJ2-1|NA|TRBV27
CASSSTSGVHEQFF
TGTGCCAGCAGTTCGACTAGCGGGGTACATGAGCAGTTCTTC
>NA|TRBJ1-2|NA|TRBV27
CASSIDSNYGYTF
TGTGCCAGCAGTATAGACAGTAACTATGGCTACACCTTC
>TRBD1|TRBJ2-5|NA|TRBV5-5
CASSLQTGGKETQYF
TGTGCCAGCAGCTTGCAGACAGGGGGGAAAGAGACCCAGTACTTC
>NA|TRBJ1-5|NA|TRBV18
CASSRYQGNQPQHF
TGTGCCAGCTCACGGTATCAGGGCAATCAGCCCCAGCATTTT
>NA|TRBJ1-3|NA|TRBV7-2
CASSLSGADGNTIYF
TGTGCCAGCAGCTTAAGTGGGGCCGACGGAAACACCATATATTTT
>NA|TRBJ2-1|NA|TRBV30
CAWSGGTTSYNEQFF
TGTGCCTGGAGTGGGGGGACAACCTCCTACAATGAGCAGTTCTTC
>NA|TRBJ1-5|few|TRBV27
CASSFPGQPQHF
TGTGCCAGCAGTTTCCCCGGTCAGCCCCAGCATTTT
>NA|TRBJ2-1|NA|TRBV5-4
CASSLSRRVQEQFF
TGTGCCAGCAGCTTGTCGCGCAGGGTGCAGGAGCAGTTCTTC
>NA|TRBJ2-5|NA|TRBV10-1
CASSESTGVGQETQYF
TGCGCCAGCAGTGAGTCGACGGGAGTAGGCCAAGAGACCCAGTACTTC
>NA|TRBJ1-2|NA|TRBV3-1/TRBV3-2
CASSPYRGFPPIGYTF
TGTGCCAGCAGCCCTTATAGGGGGTTTCCTCCTATCGGCTACACCTTC
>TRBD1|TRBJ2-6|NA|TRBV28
CASSDVPGTGTGANVLTF
TGTGCCAGCAGCGATGTTCCCGGGACAGGGACGGGGGCCAACGTCCTGACTTTC
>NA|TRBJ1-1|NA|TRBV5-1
CASNFGAQNTEAFF
TGCGCCAGCAACTTTGGGGCACAGAACACTGAAGCTTTCTTT
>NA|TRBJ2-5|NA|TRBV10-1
CASSESGAQETQYF
TGCGCCAGCAGTGAGTCGGGGGCCCAAGAGACCCAGTACTTC
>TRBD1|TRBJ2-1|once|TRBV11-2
CASSSRQGAFEQFF
TGTGCCAGCAGCTCCAGACAGGGGGCTTTTGAGCAGTTCTTC
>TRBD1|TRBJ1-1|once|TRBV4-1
CASSQDAHRGTEAFF
TGCGCCAGCAGCCAAGATGCACACAGGGGTACTGAAGCTTTCTTT
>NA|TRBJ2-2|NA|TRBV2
CASSDFHRGNTGELFF
TGTGCCAGCAGTGACTTTCACCGGGGTAACACCGGGGAGCTGTTTTTT
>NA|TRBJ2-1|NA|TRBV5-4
CASSLAGSGSYNEQFF
TGTGCCAGCAGCTTGGCCGGAAGCGGCTCCTACAATGAGCAGTTCTTC
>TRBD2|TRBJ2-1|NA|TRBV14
CASSPSRRGIYNEQFF
TGTGCCAGCAGCCCATCCCGGCGGGGGATCTACAATGAGCAGTTCTTC
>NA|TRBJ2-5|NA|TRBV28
CASSSGKETQYF
TGTGCCAGCAGTAGCGGTAAAGAGACCCAGTACTTC
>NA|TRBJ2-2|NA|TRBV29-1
CSVERGRGAGMVGELFF
TGCAGCGTTGAAAGGGGCCGAGGGGCGGGGATGGTCGGGGAGCTGTTTTTT
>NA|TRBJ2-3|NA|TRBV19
CASSMSGIKSDTQYF
TGTGCCAGTAGTATGAGCGGTATAAAGTCTGATACGCAGTATTTT
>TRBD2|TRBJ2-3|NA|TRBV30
CAWSGLAGAPGDTQYF
TGTGCCTGGAGCGGACTAGCGGGAGCTCCGGGGGATACGCAGTATTTT
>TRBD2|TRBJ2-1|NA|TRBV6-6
CASSYSPGGQFF
TGTGCCAGCAGTTACAGTCCGGGAGGGCAGTTCTTC
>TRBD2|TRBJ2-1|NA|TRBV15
CATSRDTISGTYEQFF
TGTGCCACCAGCAGAGATACCATTAGCGGGACCTATGAGCAGTTCTTC
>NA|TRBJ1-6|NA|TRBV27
CASAVRRRDSPLHF
TGTGCCAGCGCCGTGAGAAGGAGGGATTCACCCCTCCACTTT
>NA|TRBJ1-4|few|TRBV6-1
CASSGRSLMSNEKLFF
TGTGCCAGCAGTGGGCGGTCATTAATGAGTAATGAAAAACTGTTTTTT
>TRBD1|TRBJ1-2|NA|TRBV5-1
CASSLDPGGNYGYTF
TGCGCCAGCAGCTTGGATCCAGGGGGAAACTATGGCTACACCTTC
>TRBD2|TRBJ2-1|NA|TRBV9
CASSSGLAGAFDEQFF
TGTGCCAGCAGCTCGGGACTAGCGGGAGCTTTCGATGAGCAGTTCTTC
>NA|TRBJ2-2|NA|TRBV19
CASSMSGELFF
TGTGCCAGTAGTATGAGCGGGGAGCTGTTTTTT